This T cell receptor beta chain was identified during a study of vaccination and CD4 T cells after COVID-19 (dated by TCRdb to 2022 to 2024). General notes on the study: Every convalescent patient had a positive nasal swab PCR test for SARS-CoV-2, with mild disease in roughly 10 patients and severe disease in one. In 10 COVID-19 convalescent patients and 4 infection-naive healthy vaccine recipients, researchers compared the spike-specific CD4+ TCR repertoire from before mRNA vaccination with the repertoire from after. The convalescent cohort comprised six males and four females, including two Hispanic individuals, seven Caucasians, two Asians and one multiracial person. Post-COVID blood samples from convalescent patients were collected a median of around 100 days after diagnosis, with a range of roughly 30 to 161 days. Control cultures used a CEFX viral epitope pool as positive control, an HIV-1 Nef peptide pool as negative control, or no peptide. Culture stimuli were overlapping spike peptide pools from SARS-CoV-2 and from the common cold coronaviruses HCoV-NL63, HCoV-OC43 and HCoV-229E. Each participant got two doses of either the Pfizer-BioNTech BNT162b2 vaccine (n=8) or the Moderna mRNA-1273 vaccine (n=2). The time from the second vaccine dose to post-vaccine blood sampling had a median of roughly 79 days and ranged from about 12 to 241 days. Overall study outcomes, separate from this receptor: The median number of SARS-CoV-2-reactive clonotypes rose from 21 after infection to roughly 40 after vaccination, but the change was not significant. In convalescent patients, a median about 90% of post-vaccine SARS-CoV-2-reactive clones were detected only after vaccination, and vaccine-specific priming was suggested by this finding. Only a relatively small number of convalescent patients were included in the study, and early timepoints following natural infection were not analyzed. Of the vaccine-specific clones in convalescent patients, 304 of 307, or nearly all, reacted only to SARS-CoV-2 spike and did not cross-react with common cold coronaviruses.

Per the germline V gene, SGHRS is the CDR1 and YFSETQ is the CDR2. From its cysteine to its phenylalanine, the CDR3 spans 16 amino acids. Of all the DNA, just the CDR3 is kept, 48 bases in frame from base 1. Cut back by 0 bases and 2 bases, the V and J ends lie 13 bases apart. The sample's treatment or condition, from its label and the paper: roughly 10-day PBMC culture with coronavirus spike peptide pools or control peptides (ViraFEST assay). To expand antigen-specific T cells with peptide pools and then pick out the expanded clonotypes through TCR sequencing, the study relied on the ViraFEST assay. The convalescent patients' positive SARS-CoV-2 PCR tests were from March to December 2020, which was before the Alpha, Beta and Delta variants emerged in the United States. Fewer than 2.5 million PBMCs per well were cultured in IMDM with approximately 5% human AB serum and roughly 9.3 IU/ml IL-2, plus 10 ug/ml peptide pools. Half of the culture medium was replaced with fresh IL-2-containing medium on days 3 and 7. CD4+ T cells were isolated after about nine days of culture through negative selection using the EasySep CD4+ T cell isolation kit. Ficoll-Paque Plus gradient centrifugation was used to isolate PBMCs from whole blood, and the isolated PBMCs were then either used fresh or cryopreserved at -140C. In general, triplicate wells were set up for every culture condition.

Turning to this clonotype: Its antigen is still unknown. One base away there is no much larger clone; base qualities are not given.

The protocol used for the library was PCR. DNA from cultured CD4+ T cells underwent TCR sequencing with the Oncomine TCR Beta short-read assay at the Johns Hopkins FTIC core. The QIAamp micro DNA kit was used to extract genomic DNA from the cultured CD4+ T cells. Oncomine TCR Beta libraries from cultured CD4+ T cells were pooled using unique dual indexes and sequenced on an Illumina iSeq 100. The published analysis was carried out like this. Non-productive sequences were removed, and CDR3s not starting with C, not ending with F or W, or shorter than 7 amino acids were discarded. The MANAFEST web application was used to identify antigen-specific clonotypes by comparing peptide-stimulated wells against reference wells and other culture wells. An FDR below 0.05, an odds ratio above 5, and a productive frequency above 0.1% in at least two of three replicate wells were required for clones to be considered positive. A clonotype was classed as cross-reactive if the clonotype showed significant expansion both in SARS-CoV-2 spike wells and in at least one common cold coronavirus spike condition. Using R version 3.6.1, CDR3 homology was evaluated through Levenshtein distances (stringdist) along with unrooted phylogenetic trees (ape). The raw public data were reprocessed by TCRdb itself: fastp quality trimming at Q25, MiXCR clonotype calling, in-frame beta chains only. Each entry merges the rows of one CDR3 protein and shows their most common DNA and genes. The V and J calls and clone size are TCRdb's, not the authors'. The sample data list about 13,000 distinct CDR3 sequences, and over 40% of these were observed just once. The top ten clones comprise roughly 16% of the sample.

Recombination connected TRBV5-1 to TRBJ2-3; the D gene identity is not certain. This clonotype was obtained from a human donor who had recovered from COVID-19. The sequenced material came from CD4+ T cells from blood, cultured in vitro. This receptor has the CDR3 CASSLAVIALTDTQYF. The nucleotide sequence is given as TGCGCCAGCAGCTTGGCCGTAATAGCCCTCACAGATACGCAGTATTTT. This CDR3, with the reference TRBV5-1 and TRBJ2-3 proteins standing in past its ends, gives the full variable domain KAGVTQTPRYLIKTRGQQVTLSCSPISGHRSVSWYQQTPGQGLQFLFEYFSETQRNKGNFPGRFSGRQFSNSRSEMNVSTLELGDSALYLCASSLAVIALTDTQYFGPGTRLTVL.